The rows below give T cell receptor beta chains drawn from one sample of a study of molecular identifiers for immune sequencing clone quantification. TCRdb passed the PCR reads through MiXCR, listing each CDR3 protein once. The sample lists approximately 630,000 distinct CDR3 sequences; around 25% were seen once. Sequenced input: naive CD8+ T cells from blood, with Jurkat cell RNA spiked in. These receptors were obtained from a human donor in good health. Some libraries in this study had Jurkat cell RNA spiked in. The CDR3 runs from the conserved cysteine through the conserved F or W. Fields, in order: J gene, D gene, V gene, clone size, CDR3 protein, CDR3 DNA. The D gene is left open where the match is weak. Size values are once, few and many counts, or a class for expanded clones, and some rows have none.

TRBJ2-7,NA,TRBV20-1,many,CSARDRRGRNRVIPYEQYF,TGCAGTGCTAGAGATCGTCGGGGTCGCAACAGGGTCATCCCCTACGAGCAGTACTTC
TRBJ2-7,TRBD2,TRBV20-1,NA,CSARDLTSVIYEQYF,TGCAGTGCTAGAGATCTAACTAGCGTGATCTACGAGCAGTACTTC
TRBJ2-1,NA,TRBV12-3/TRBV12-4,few,CASSWDPDQRYYNEQFF,TGTGCCAGCAGTTGGGACCCGGACCAAAGATACTACAATGAGCAGTTCTTC
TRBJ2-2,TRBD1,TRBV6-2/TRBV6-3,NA,CASSYWTGGTGELFF,TGTGCCAGCAGTTATTGGACAGGGGGCACCGGGGAGCTGTTTTTT
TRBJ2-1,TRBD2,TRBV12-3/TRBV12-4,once,CASSRDGGGTYNEQFF,TGTGCCAGCAGTCGCGACGGGGGAGGGACCTACAATGAGCAGTTCTTC
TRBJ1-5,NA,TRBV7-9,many,CASSVGQSNQPQHF,TGTGCCAGCAGCGTCGGACAGAGCAATCAGCCCCAGCATTTT
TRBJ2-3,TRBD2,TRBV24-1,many,CATSEPTSGKDTQYF,TGTGCCACCAGTGAGCCGACTAGCGGGAAAGATACGCAGTATTTT
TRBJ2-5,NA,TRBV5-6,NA,CASSWGRNVQETQYF,TGTGCCAGCAGCTGGGGGAGGAACGTCCAAGAGACCCAGTACTTC
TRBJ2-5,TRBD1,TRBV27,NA,CASSFVWGQQETQYF,TGTGCCAGCAGTTTTGTCTGGGGACAGCAAGAGACCCAGTACTTC
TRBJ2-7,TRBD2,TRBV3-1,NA,CASSQEASGHAYEQYF,TGTGCCAGCAGCCAAGAGGCTAGCGGGCACGCCTACGAGCAGTACTTC
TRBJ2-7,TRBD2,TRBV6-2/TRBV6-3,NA,CASEGLDGEQYF,TGTGCCAGCGAAGGACTAGACGGCGAGCAGTACTTC
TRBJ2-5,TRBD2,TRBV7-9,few,CASSLALGLAGTTQYF,TGTGCCAGCAGCTTAGCACTCGGACTAGCGGGAACGACCCAGTACTTC
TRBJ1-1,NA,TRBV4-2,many,CASSYTGMSEAFF,TGTGCCAGCAGCTACACAGGGATGTCTGAAGCTTTCTTT
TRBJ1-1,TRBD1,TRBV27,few,CASSLRTGPVAEAFF,TGTGCCAGCAGTCTCCGGACAGGGCCTGTGGCTGAAGCTTTCTTT
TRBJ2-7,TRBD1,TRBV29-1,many,CSVRAGGLYEQYF,TGCAGCGTTCGAGCAGGGGGCCTTTACGAGCAGTACTTC
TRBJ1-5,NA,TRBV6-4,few,CASSDSYGNQPQHF,TGTGCCAGCAGTGACTCGTACGGAAATCAGCCCCAGCATTTT
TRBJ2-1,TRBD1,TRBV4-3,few,CASSQDVDREAYNEQFF,TGCGCCAGCAGCCAAGATGTGGACAGGGAAGCCTACAATGAGCAGTTCTTC
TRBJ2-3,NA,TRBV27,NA,CASSPPPLGYTDTQYF,TGTGCCAGCAGTCCCCCTCCATTGGGGTACACAGATACGCAGTATTTT
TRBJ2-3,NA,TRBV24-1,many,CATFSPRPVTDTQYF,TGTGCCACCTTCTCCCCCCGGCCCGTGACAGATACGCAGTATTTT
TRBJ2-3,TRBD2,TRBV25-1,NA,CASSATSGAAGTQYF,TGTGCCAGCAGCGCGACTAGCGGAGCAGCAGGGACGCAGTATTTT
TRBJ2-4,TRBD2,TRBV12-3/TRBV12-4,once,CASSSPGLAKTIQYF,TGTGCCAGCAGCTCGCCGGGACTAGCCAAAACCATTCAGTACTTC
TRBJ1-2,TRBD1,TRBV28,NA,CASSSGGRRGAYTF,TGTGCCAGCAGTTCTGGAGGGCGCAGGGGGGCCTACACCTTC
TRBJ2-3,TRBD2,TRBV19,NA,CASRPGTSFLSQYF,TGTGCCAGTAGACCCGGGACTAGCTTTCTCTCGCAGTATTTT
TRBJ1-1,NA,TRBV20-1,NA,CSARGVDKVTEAFF,TGCAGTGCTAGGGGAGTGGACAAGGTCACTGAAGCTTTCTTT
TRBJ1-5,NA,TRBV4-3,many,CASSQDWAGSQPQHF,TGCGCCAGCAGCCAAGATTGGGCAGGTTCTCAGCCCCAGCATTTT
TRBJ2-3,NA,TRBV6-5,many,CASSYRGFQTDTQYF,TGTGCCAGCAGTTACCGAGGCTTCCAGACAGATACGCAGTATTTT
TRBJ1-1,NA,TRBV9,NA,CASGVGGSTEAFF,TGTGCCAGCGGCGTAGGAGGGAGCACTGAAGCTTTCTTT
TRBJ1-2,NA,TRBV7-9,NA,CASSPTETNYGYTF,TGTGCCAGCAGCCCGACAGAAACTAACTATGGCTACACCTTC
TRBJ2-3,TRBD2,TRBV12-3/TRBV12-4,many,CASSTKRDPRDTQYF,TGTGCCAGCAGCACCAAGCGGGACCCACGAGATACGCAGTATTTT
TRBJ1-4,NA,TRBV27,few,CASRTATNEKLFF,TGTGCCAGCCGGACCGCAACTAATGAAAAACTGTTTTTT
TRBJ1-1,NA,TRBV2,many,CASEPGREAFF,TGTGCCAGCGAACCGGGCCGTGAAGCTTTCTTT